A single sample gave rise to the 28 T cell receptor beta chains below, sequenced in a study of blood T cell repertoires in COVID-19. Some clones are missing from TCRdb's copy, which holds only in-frame ones; the method was immunoSEQ multiplex PCR. Here the sample spans about 190,000 clones, over 70% being singletons. The specimen was peripheral blood. Receptors were obtained from a man in his 60s with active or convalescent COVID-19.

The chain recombines TRBV29-1 with TRBJ2-3; D ambiguous. Germline CDR1 and CDR2: SQVTM and ANQGSEA. The CDR3 consists of 14 residues. Trimming pared 7 bases from V and 0 bases from J, leaving 14 bases between. CDR3 protein: CSAQTTSSTDTQYF. DNA for the CDR3: TGCAGCGCCCAGACGACTTCTAGCACAGATACGCAGTATTTT.

This clone was seen more than once but under ten times. V is TRBV10-3 and J is TRBJ2-3; 7 bases are a match to TRBD2. Germline CDR1 is ENHRY and CDR2 is SYGVKD. Unmatched junction bases numbered 10, after V lost 3 bases and J lost 4 bases. This CDR3 has 16 residues. CDR3 bases: TGTGCCATCAGTGACCCCTGGTCAGCGGGGTCAGATACGCAGTATTTT. This sequence encodes CAISDPWSAGSDTQYF.

This chain uses TRBV28 with TRBJ2-2; TRBD1 matches 8 bases. Germline V gene lookup returns CDR1 MDHEN and CDR2 SYDVKM. J gave up 3 bases and V 8 bases, and 8 bases lay outside the gene matches. The CDR3 runs 15 residues. The CDR3, as DNA: TGTGCCAGCGAGTTCCAGGGGGCCCACACCGGGGAGCTGTTTTTT. It specifies CASEFQGAHTGELFF.

The chain uses TRBV23-1 and TRBJ2-5; 15 bases agree with TRBD2. TRBV23-1 is an ORF, and what it does is uncertain. The CDR3 sequence is 20 residues long. Trimming cost V 3 bases and J 5 bases; bases outside gene matches: 16. This CDR3 is CASSQPGPQGLAGGKETQYF. For the CDR3, the DNA is TGCGCCAGCAGTCAGCCGGGGCCCCAGGGACTAGCGGGAGGTAAGGAGACCCAGTACTTC.

A few counts support this clone. The chain combines TRBV18 with TRBJ1-1, with 7 bases lining up with TRBD1. The CDR3 is 15 residues long. Germline CDR1 reads KGHSH; CDR2 reads LQKENI. J was trimmed by 1 base and V by 1 base; bases with no gene match: 3. The CDR3 here is CASSPQGATNTEAFF. The CDR3 DNA reads as TGTGCCAGCTCACCACAGGGGGCAACGAACACTGAAGCTTTCTTT.

A note on this clone: Different DNA sequences within this sample yield the same CDR3. The chain joins TRBV9 to TRBJ2-2; D gene unclear. The CDR3 runs to 13 residues. CDR1 and CDR2 (germline): SGDLS, YYNGEE. The V and J ends lost 0 bases and 4 bases respectively, with 4 bases between them. CDR3 amino acids: CASSVVSTGELFF. Written as DNA, the CDR3 is TGTGCCAGCAGCGTAGTTAGCACCGGGGAGCTGTTTTTT.

CDR3 sequence reads: CATSREAGVADTQYF. CDR3 nucleotides: TGTGCCACCAGCAGAGAGGCGGGAGTGGCAGATACGCAGTATTTT. The V and J genes are TRBV15 and TRBJ2-3, with 7 bases fitting TRBD2. Germline V gene sequence: CDR1 LNHNV, CDR2 YYDKDF (reference sequence). After removal of 0 bases from V and 4 bases from J, the junction contained 4 bases not matched to a gene. The CDR3 contains 15 residues.

V gene TRBV7-2 combines with J gene TRBJ1-5; 8 nucleotides match TRBD1. Germline V CDR1 and CDR2: SGHTA, FQGNSA. This CDR3 is built from 16 residues. Trimming at V came to 6 bases and at J to 3 bases, leaving 10 bases not matched to a gene. CDR3 sequence reads: CASRSGGTGNNQPQHF. The CDR3 DNA follows: TGTGCCAGCAGAAGTGGGGGGACAGGCAACAATCAGCCCCAGCATTTT.

This clone was recorded a few times. This sequence joins TRBV19 and TRBJ2-7; D possibly corresponds to TRBD2 (7 bases). Germline CDR1 reads LNHDA; CDR2 reads SQIVND (reference sequence). CDR3 length: 14 residues. V lost 3 bases and J 3 bases, leaving 12 bases between the germline ends. This chain's CDR3 is CASSIGGRHYEQYF. CDR3 nucleotide sequence: TGTGCCAGTAGTATCGGGGGGCGTCACTACGAGCAGTACTTC.

The rearrangement joins TRBV7-2 to TRBJ1-6; D perhaps matches TRBD1 (5 bases). This CDR3 comprises 13 residues. Trimming took off 3 bases at V and 9 bases at J, with 9 bases between the two ends. Germline CDR1 SGHTA, CDR2 FQGNSA. This chain's CDR3 is CASSFRVGSPLHF. For the CDR3, the DNA is TGTGCCAGCAGCTTCAGGGTCGGTTCACCCCTCCACTTT.

This chain uses TRBV18 with TRBJ2-3; 7 bases map to TRBD2. CDR1 is KGHSH and CDR2 is LQKENI in the germline V gene. V was pared by 1 base and J by 5 bases, with 6 bases of the junction left unmatched. This CDR3 region has 15 residues. CDR3 bases: TGTGCCAGCTCACCACGGGCGGGAGCGGTAGATACGCAGTATTTT. It is translated as CASSPRAGAVDTQYF.

V is TRBV7-6 and J is TRBJ1-1, with D maybe TRBD1 (5 bases). The germline V gene has CDR1 SGHVS and CDR2 FNYEAQ. The ends were cut back, 0 bases at V and 1 base at J, with 9 bases in the middle. The CDR3 is made up of 15 amino acids. This CDR3 is CASSLALGGNTEAFF. CDR3 bases: TGTGCCAGCAGCTTAGCGCTCGGGGGGAACACTGAAGCTTTCTTT.

A few counts support this clone. In nucleotides, the CDR3 is TGTGCCACCAGTCCGGGACAGGGCATTCTTGAGCAGTACTTC. Protein sequence: CATSPGQGILEQYF. The J gene is TRBJ2-7, the V gene TRBV24-1, with 9 bases identical to TRBD1. The CDR3 runs to 14 residues. J was trimmed by 7 bases and V by 6 bases; bases with no gene match: 9. Germline V gives CDR1 KGHDR, CDR2 SFDVKD.

V gene TRBV27 combines with J gene TRBJ2-3; TRBD1 agrees at 9 bases. J was trimmed by 6 bases and V by 1 base; bases with no gene match: 2. The CDR3 extends over 14 amino acids. CDR1 and CDR2 from the germline V gene are MNHEY and SMNVEV (reference sequence). The CDR3 DNA is TGTGCCAGCAGTTTATGGGACAGGGCCGATACGCAGTATTTT. Translated: CASSLWDRADTQYF.

This CDR3 is CASSSHSGANVLTF. CDR3 DNA: TGTGCCAGCAGCTCCCACTCTGGGGCCAACGTCCTGACTTTC. The chain carries TRBV9 and TRBJ2-6; D remains unclear. Trimming removed 4 bases at V and 0 bases at J, with 5 bases between. Germline-derived CDR1 and CDR2 are SGDLS and YYNGEE. The CDR3 totals 14 residues.

This clone was seen more than once but under ten times. The J gene is TRBJ2-7, the V gene TRBV7-9, with 8 bases identical to TRBD2. In germline, CDR1 is SEHNR, CDR2 FQNEAQ (reference sequence). The CDR3 consists of 14 residues. V dropped 8 bases and J dropped 1; count of bases not matched to a gene: 7. The CDR3 DNA follows: TGTGCCAGCGGAAGAACTAGCGGTTCCTACGAGCAGTACTTC. It is translated as CASGRTSGSYEQYF. The whole variable domain, remainder taken from reference TRBV7-9 and TRBJ2-7, is DTGVSQNPRHKITKRGQNVTFRCDPISEHNRLYWYRQTLGQGPEFLTYFQNEAQLEKSRLLSDRFSAERPKGSFSTLEIQRTEQGDSAMYLCASGRTSGSYEQYFGPGTRLTVT.

The rearrangement joins TRBV13 to TRBJ1-6; D is unresolved. The CDR3 is 14 residues long. Trimming removed 0 bases at V and 10 bases at J, with 10 bases between. CDR1 is PRHDT, CDR2 FYEKMQ, per germline (reference sequence). The CDR3 is CASSLGQVRSPLHF. The CDR3 nucleotides read TGTGCCAGCAGCTTAGGGCAGGTTAGATCACCCCTCCACTTT.

The chain combines TRBV30 with TRBJ1-5; TRBD1 aligns across 11 bases. The CDR3 spans 14 residues. The J segment lost 4 bases and the V segment lost 4 bases, leaving 3 bases of the junction unmatched. Germline assignment: CDR1 GTSNPN and CDR2 SVGIG (reference sequence). The CDR3 loop is CAWTDRGQNQPQHF. Here the CDR3 DNA reads TGTGCCTGGACGGACAGGGGGCAGAATCAGCCCCAGCATTTT.

Only a few counts were recorded for this clone. The chain is built from TRBV25-1 and TRBJ2-7; D perhaps matches TRBD2 (5 bases). CDR1 and CDR2 (germline): MGHDK, SYGVNS. The CDR3 is 13 residues long. V dropped 5 bases and J dropped 3 bases, with 11 bases sitting between them. CDR3 coding DNA: TGTGCCAGCAGTCGGGGAACGTTCTACGAGCAGTACTTC. This sequence encodes CASSRGTFYEQYF.

The genes are TRBV27 and TRBJ1-6, with D possibly TRBD1 on 6 matching bases. V was pared by 6 bases and J by 2 bases, with 8 bases between. Germline assignment: CDR1 MNHEY and CDR2 SMNVEV (reference sequence). The CDR3 spans 14 residues. The chain's CDR3 is CASSRDTYNSPLHF. The CDR3 DNA reads as TGTGCCAGCAGCAGGGACACCTATAATTCACCCCTCCACTTT.

This clone was observed a single time. The J gene is TRBJ2-3, the V gene TRBV2; the match to TRBD2 covers 7 bases. The V gene end was trimmed by 6 bases and the J gene end by 0 bases; junction bases not matched to a gene: 9. Germline V lookup: CDR1 SNHLY, CDR2 FYNNEI. This CDR3 has 16 residues. The CDR3 sequence: CASSSQGAGSTDTQYF. Here the CDR3 DNA reads TGTGCCAGCAGCTCACAAGGAGCGGGGAGCACAGATACGCAGTATTTT.

This chain joins TRBV25-1 and TRBJ1-6; 7 bases agree with TRBD1. CDR3 length equals 14 residues. The J segment lost 9 bases and the V segment lost 6 bases, leaving 8 bases of the junction unmatched. Germline loops: CDR1 MGHDK, CDR2 SYGVNS. The CDR3 DNA sequence: TGTGCCAGCAGCTACAGGGGAAGAGGTTCACCCCTCCACTTT. Protein product: CASSYRGRGSPLHF.

The chain has TRBV5-4 and TRBJ1-1; D not certain. The V end lost 0 bases, the J end lost 1 base, and 10 bases lay between the germline ends. Per germline, CDR1 SGHNT and CDR2 YYREEE (reference sequence). The CDR3 runs 15 residues. This CDR3 is CASSLESLRNTEAFF. Here the CDR3 DNA reads TGTGCCAGCAGCTTGGAGAGTCTGAGGAACACTGAAGCTTTCTTT.

This clone has more than one count but fewer than ten. This chain links TRBV2 with TRBJ2-7, with a tentative D call TRBD2 (6 bases). The CDR3 is 15 amino acids. Per germline, CDR1 SNHLY and CDR2 FYNNEI. The V end lost 7 bases, the J end lost 0 bases, and 16 bases lay between the germline ends. The CDR3 DNA is TGTGCCAGCACTAGGACTAAGTCCAGCTCCTACGAGCAGTACTTC. Translating gives CASTRTKSSSYEQYF.

The chain uses TRBV19 and TRBJ2-3; weak D call: TRBD2 (5 bases). The CDR3 extends over 11 amino acids. The V end lost 5 bases, the J end lost 6 bases, and 6 bases lay between the germline ends. The germline V gene has CDR1 LNHDA and CDR2 SQIVND (reference sequence). The CDR3 nucleotides are TGTGCCAGTAGTGAGCGGGATACGCAGTATTTT. This encodes CASSERDTQYF.

The chain is built from TRBV6-4 and TRBJ2-1; no reliable D call. V lost 2 bases and J 8 bases, leaving 10 bases between the germline ends. This CDR3 region has 13 residues. Germline V gives CDR1 MRHNA, CDR2 SNTAGT. DNA for the CDR3: TGTGCCAGCAGTGACCCCCTTAGTGATGAGCAGTTCTTC. Amino acid sequence: CASSDPLSDEQFF.

V is TRBV6-5 and J is TRBJ1-6, with D uncertain. Germline V gene lookup returns CDR1 MNHEY and CDR2 SVGAGI. The ends were cut back, 8 bases at V and 12 bases at J, with 14 bases in the middle. This CDR3 has 12 amino acids. CDR3 in amino acids: CASSDGGRPLHF. The CDR3 nucleotides are TGTGCCAGCTCCGACGGCGGCAGACCCCTCCACTTT.

CDR3 region: CASSLDRPTYNEQFF. CDR3 in DNA: TGTGCCAGCAGCTTAGACAGGCCCACTTACAATGAGCAGTTCTTC. The genes are TRBV11-2 and TRBJ2-1; D unclear. The CDR3 runs 15 residues. V shed 0 bases and J shed 4 bases, with 10 bases lying between them. In germline, CDR1 is SGHAT, CDR2 FQNNGV.